A single sample is the source of the 22 T cell receptor beta chains below, sequenced in a study of patients and donors after allogeneic stem cell transplantation (dated by TCRdb to about 2020). Preparation of the library involved RT-PCR. Sequenced on a NextSeq 550. TCRdb cleaned the public reads at Q25 with fastp, built clones with MiXCR and kept in-frame beta chains. Every distinct CDR3 protein forms one entry, paired with its most common genes and DNA. The sample table holds about 110,000 distinct CDR3 sequences, of which around 36% were seen once. The ten largest clones add up to 27% of the sample. Sequenced input: blood, either unsorted or a sorted T cell fraction (not recorded which). The receptors derive from a human donor who was either an allogeneic HSCT recipient or a stem cell or donor lymphocyte infusion donor (not recorded which). It is not recorded whose cells these are; they may come from a transplant donor.

This clonotype came up many times. The CDR3 loop reads CATSSLDGPGNTEAFF. The CDR3 DNA follows: TGTGCCACCAGCAGCCTGGATGGGCCGGGGAACACTGAAGCTTTCTTT. The V and J genes are TRBV15 and TRBJ1-1; D remains unclear. V gave up 3 bases and J gave up 1 base, with 15 bases separating them. From germline, CDR1 is LNHNV and CDR2 YYDKDF (reference sequence). The CDR3 contains 16 residues.

This clonotype was counted between two and nine times. This chain uses TRBV24-1 with TRBJ2-3; no clear D. V lost 4 bases and J lost 6, with 4 bases in between. Germline lookup yields CDR1 KGHDR and CDR2 SFDVKD. The CDR3 is 11 residues long. The CDR3 DNA reads TGTGCCACCAGTGAGAGGGATACGCAGTATTTT. Translation: CATSERDTQYF.

The rearrangement uses TRBV7-9 and TRBJ2-5; D may match TRBD1 or TRBD2 (6 bases each). The V gene lost 1 base and the J gene lost 7 bases, with 16 bases spanning the gap. CDR1 is SEHNR and CDR2 is FQNEAQ in the germline V gene (reference sequence). There are 15 residues in the CDR3. CDR3 loop: CASSLVSGGGTTQYF. CDR3 sequence (DNA): TGTGCCAGCAGCTTAGTTTCTGGAGGGGGAACGACCCAGTACTTC.

V is TRBV15 and J is TRBJ2-7; a weak D match, TRBD2 (6 bases). From germline, CDR1 is LNHNV and CDR2 YYDKDF (reference sequence). The V end lost 0 bases, the J end lost 6 bases, and 12 bases lay between the germline ends. This CDR3 contains 14 residues. CDR3 sequence: CATSRETSFSEQYF. In nucleotides, the CDR3 is TGTGCCACCAGCAGAGAGACTAGTTTCTCCGAGCAGTACTTC.

This clonotype was counted only a few times. The J gene is TRBJ2-1, the V gene TRBV30; D remains unclear. The germline CDR1 and CDR2 sequences are GTSNPN and SVGIG (reference sequence). V lost 0 bases to trimming and J lost 8 bases, with 5 bases between them. CDR3 length equals 11 residues. CDR3: CAWSVVYEQFF. The CDR3 DNA reads TGTGCCTGGAGTGTAGTGTATGAGCAGTTCTTC.

Of note for this clonotype: One junction end does not reproduce the germline sequence, and a read error may be involved. The J gene is TRBJ2-3, the V gene TRBV7-9; 14 bases are a match to TRBD2. The CDR3 runs to 12 residues. Germline V CDR1 and CDR2: SEHNR, FQNEAQ (reference sequence). In DNA form, the CDR3 reads TGTGCCAGCAGCCAGGGACTAGCGGGAGTGGGTTTT. Its translation: CASSQGLAGVGF.

The chain recombines TRBV11-1 with TRBJ2-5; no definite D call. The CDR3 spans 15 residues. The V and J ends lost 5 bases and 0 bases respectively, with 13 bases between them. CDR1 is SGHAT and CDR2 is FQDESV in the germline V gene (reference sequence). This CDR3 reads CASSTRTANQETQYF. The DNA for the CDR3 is TGTGCCAGCAGCACGAGGACCGCCAACCAAGAGACCCAGTACTTC.

The gene calls are TRBV20-1 and TRBJ1-5; D remains unclear. CDR1 DFQATT and CDR2 SNEGSKA come from the germline V gene (reference sequence). CDR3 length equals 16 residues. V shed 0 bases and J shed 4 bases, with 16 bases lying between them. CDR3 protein: CSARDMVRQSNQPQHF. In DNA form, the CDR3 reads TGCAGTGCTAGAGATATGGTCCGGCAGTCGAATCAGCCCCAGCATTTT.

The CDR3 coding sequence is TGTGCCAGCAGTTTAGCATGGGAGCAGTTCTTC. It codes for CASSLAWEQFF. The V gene is TRBV12-3 or TRBV12-4, the J gene TRBJ2-1; D is uncertain. The CDR3 totals 11 residues. The germline V and J ends were trimmed by 0 bases and 10 bases, with 4 bases remaining between them.

The genes are TRBV7-2 and TRBJ2-1; D uncertain. The CDR3 has 10 residues. Germline lookup yields CDR1 SGHTA and CDR2 FQGNSA. Trimming pared 8 bases from V and 3 bases from J, leaving 2 bases between. CDR3 bases: TGTGCCAGCGGCTACAATGAGCAGTTCTTC. Translating it yields CASGYNEQFF.

J is TRBJ2-7 and V is TRBV20-1; TRBD2 matches at 10 bases. J gave up 12 bases and V 6 bases, and 11 bases lay outside the gene matches. The germline V gene encodes CDR1 DFQATT and CDR2 SNEGSKA (reference sequence). This CDR3 region has 12 residues. CDR3 nucleotide sequence: TGCAGTGCCCTTACTAGCGGGGCCTTACTGTACTTC. It yields the protein CSALTSGALLYF.

The chain combines TRBV7-3 with TRBJ2-1; D ambiguous. The length of the CDR3 is 14 residues. With 1 base removed from V and 0 bases from J, the gap between germline ends came to 4 bases. CDR1 is SGHTA and CDR2 is FQGTGA in the germline V gene. This CDR3 reads CASSLRVSYNEQFF. In DNA, the CDR3 is TGTGCCAGCAGCTTAAGGGTCTCCTACAATGAGCAGTTCTTC.

This rearrangement joins TRBV28 to TRBJ2-5; 8 nucleotides agree with TRBD1. Germline assignment: CDR1 MDHEN and CDR2 SYDVKM. This CDR3 comprises 15 residues. V gave up 5 bases and J gave up 5 bases; unmatched junction bases: 10. The CDR3 protein is CASSPRQGRGETQYF. CDR3 bases: TGTGCCAGCAGTCCGAGACAGGGGCGAGGGGAGACCCAGTACTTC.

This clonotype was seen a few times. The CDR3 protein is CAIRGDLNNEQFF. The CDR3, as DNA: TGTGCCATCAGGGGGGATCTAAACAATGAGCAGTTCTTC. J is TRBJ2-1 and V is TRBV10-3; the D gene could be TRBD1 or TRBD2 (5 bases each). The CDR3 runs 13 residues. CDR1 is ENHRY and CDR2 is SYGVKD in the germline V gene. Trimming took off 6 bases at V and 5 bases at J, with 11 bases between the two ends.

There are a few counts of this clonotype. The CDR3 coding sequence is TGTGCCAGCACCTTACATGTGAACACTGAAGCTTTCTTT. Encoded protein: CASTLHVNTEAFF. The chain recombines TRBV12-3 or TRBV12-4 with TRBJ1-1; D is undetermined. Trimming took off 7 bases at V and 0 bases at J, with 9 bases between the two ends. The CDR3 length is 13 residues.

This clonotype was found a few times. The chain combines TRBV20-1 with TRBJ2-3, with D possibly being TRBD2 (6 bases). Trimming took 8 bases from V and 3 from J, leaving 12 bases between them. Germline V gene sequence: CDR1 DFQATT, CDR2 SNEGSKA (reference sequence). The CDR3 extends over 12 amino acids. The CDR3 nucleotides are TGCAGTCCGTTTAGCGGAACAGATACGCAGTATTTT. It codes for CSPFSGTDTQYF.

This clonotype was detected only once. The chain is built from TRBV27 and TRBJ2-3; D uncertain. The CDR3 is made up of 14 amino acids. CDR1 is MNHEY, CDR2 SMNVEV, per germline (reference sequence). The V and J ends lost 2 bases and 2 bases respectively, with 8 bases between them. This chain's CDR3 is CASSLVSITDTQYF. The DNA for the CDR3 is TGTGCCAGCAGTTTAGTGTCTATCACAGATACGCAGTATTTT.

The V gene is TRBV7-8, the J gene TRBJ2-7, with D unresolved. V lost 1 base and J 2 bases, leaving 12 bases between the germline ends. The CDR3 sequence is 15 residues long. Germline CDR1 is SGHVS and CDR2 is FQNEAQ. CDR3 in amino acids: CASSLGRVRPYEQYF. CDR3 DNA: TGTGCCAGCAGCTTAGGTAGGGTCAGGCCCTACGAGCAGTACTTC.

The chain recombines TRBV7-2 with TRBJ1-3; no firm D call. Germline assignment: CDR1 SGHTA and CDR2 FQGNSA. V lost 1 base and J lost 4, with 8 bases in between. The CDR3 length is 14 residues. CDR3 protein: CASSLGGKGNTIYF. The CDR3 nucleotides read TGTGCCAGCAGCTTAGGTGGGAAAGGAAACACCATATATTTT.

The chain uses TRBV14 and TRBJ1-1, with TRBD1 as a possible D gene (5 bases). Between the trimmed V and J ends, which lost 1 base and 4 bases, there was a span of 16 bases. The germline gives CDR1 SGHDN, CDR2 FVKESK. This CDR3 has 16 residues. CDR3 sequence: CASSQVRGDEGTEAFF. The DNA of the CDR3 is TGTGCCAGCAGCCAAGTGAGAGGGGACGAGGGCACTGAAGCTTTCTTT.

The chain links TRBV11-2 to TRBJ2-1, with TRBD2 identical over 7 bases. J gave up 6 bases and V 2 bases, and 7 bases lay outside the gene matches. The V gene's germline CDR1 is SGHAT and CDR2 FQNNGV. The CDR3 loop spans 15 amino acids. CDR3 bases: TGTGCCAGCAGCTTAACTGGCGGGAGAGCCAATGAGCAGTTCTTC. This encodes CASSLTGGRANEQFF. Full variable domain (remainder filled in from reference TRBV11-2 and TRBJ2-1): EAGVAQSPRYKIIEKRQSVAFWCNPISGHATLYWYQQILGQGPKLLIQFQNNGVVDDSQLPKDRFSAERLKGVDSTLKIQPAKLEDSAVYLCASSLTGGRANEQFFGPGTRLTVL.

This clonotype was observed a handful of times. The V and J genes are TRBV4-3 and TRBJ1-1; weak D call: TRBD1 (5 bases). The germline V gene has CDR1 LGHNA and CDR2 YSLEER. This CDR3 has 15 amino acids. The V gene lost 4 bases and the J gene lost 5 bases, with 17 bases spanning the gap. The DNA of the CDR3 is TGCGCCAGCAGCCCGGAAGAGGGACCAGGGACTGAAGCTTTCTTT. This translates into CASSPEEGPGTEAFF.